This T cell receptor (beta chain) was documented in a study of Graves' ophthalmopathy and Graves' hyperthyroidism. The germline CDR1 and CDR2 sequences are SGHAT and FQNNGV. The CDR3 extends over 14 amino acids. V lost 2 bases to trimming and J lost 4 bases, with 8 bases between them. Amplification from RNA transcripts yielded the TCR beta CDR3 regions. RT-PCR in the first round used HTBI primers; a second-round multiplex PCR followed. TCRdb independently ran MiXCR on the multiplex PCR reads; one entry per CDR3 protein. Of 650,000 to 900,000 distinct CDR3 sequences listed, roughly two fifths are singletons. It was on clinical symptoms, serum thyroxine, TRAb, thyroid ultrasound and orbital computed tomography that diagnosis relied.

The sample consisted of peripheral blood. The chain employs TRBV11-2 and TRBJ2-2; perhaps TRBD2 as D (5 bases). The receptor comes from an adult man with Graves' ophthalmopathy. The CDR3 loop reads CASSLNEGTGELFF. The CDR3, as DNA: TGTGCCAGCAGCTTAAATGAGGGCACCGGGGAGCTGTTTTTT.